Each of the 25 T cell receptor beta chains below was sequenced from the same sample in a study of shared clonotypes between healthy human individuals. TCRdb keeps only in-frame clones here, not all; method: immunoSEQ multiplex PCR. The sample lists roughly 2.4 million clones; under 97% were seen once. Sequencing was carried out using naive CD4+ T cells sorted from blood. Subset: CD45RA+ positively selected. These receptors all stem from a man aged 18 to 29 in good health.

The chain carries TRBV5-4 and TRBJ1-3; TRBD1 aligns across 8 bases. The CDR3 runs to 14 residues. Unmatched junction bases numbered 7, after V lost 3 bases and J lost 8 bases. Germline CDR1 reads SGHNT; CDR2 reads YYREEE (reference sequence). CDR3 DNA sequence: TGTGCCAGCAGCTACCGGGACAGGTTAGACACCATATATTTT. This translates into CASSYRDRLDTIYF. Filled out from reference TRBV5-4 and TRBJ1-3, the complete variable domain reads ETGVTQSPTHLIKTRGQQVTLRCSSQSGHNTVSWYQQALGQGPQFIFQYYREEENGRGNFPPRFSGLQFPNYSSELNVNALELDDSALYLCASSYRDRLDTIYFGEGSWLTVV.

J is TRBJ2-7 and V is TRBV5-1, with 9 nucleotides matching TRBD1. Germline-derived CDR1 and CDR2 are SGHRS and YFSETQ. This CDR3 comprises 14 residues. V shed 3 bases and J 11 bases; nucleotides not matched to a gene: 12. The CDR3 region has the DNA TGCGCCAGCAGCTCAGACAGGGGGGGATCCGCGAAGTACTTC. As protein: CASSSDRGGSAKYF. Looking up the rest from reference TRBV5-1 and TRBJ2-7 gives the full variable domain: KAGVTQTPRYLIKTRGQQVTLSCSPISGHRSVSWYQQTPGQGLQFLFEYFSETQRNKGNFPGRFSGRQFSNSRSEMNVSTLELGDSALYLCASSSDRGGSAKYFGPGTRLTVT.

This chain links TRBV6-1 with TRBJ2-2; 8 nucleotides align to TRBD1. Germline V CDR1 and CDR2: MNHNS, SASEGT. Trimming at V came to 1 base and at J to 6 bases, leaving 7 bases not matched to a gene. This CDR3 is built from 16 residues. The CDR3 is CASSEDGQGYAGELFF. As DNA, the CDR3 is TGTGCCAGCAGTGAAGACGGACAGGGTTATGCCGGGGAGCTGTTTTTT.

The V gene is TRBV5-4, the J gene TRBJ2-5, with TRBD2 matching over 9 bases. This CDR3 comprises 15 residues. Germline V gives CDR1 SGHNT, CDR2 YYREEE (reference sequence). V shed 0 bases, J shed 1 base, and the junction held 1 base outside the gene matches. The CDR3 DNA reads TGTGCCAGCAGCTTGGGGACTAGCGTCCAAGAGACCCAGTACTTC. Its translation: CASSLGTSVQETQYF.

This clone occurred a few times. This rearrangement joins TRBV19 to TRBJ1-2; D gene ambiguous. Germline loops: CDR1 LNHDA, CDR2 SQIVND (reference sequence). The CDR3 consists of 12 residues. V was cut by 5 bases and J by 8 bases, with 12 bases left in between. CDR3: CASSLPPQGYTF. The CDR3 bases are TGTGCCAGTAGTCTCCCTCCACAAGGCTACACCTTC.

This clone was observed a single time. The gene calls are TRBV7-9 and TRBJ1-2; D call uncertain. CDR3 length: 14 residues. Trimming cost V 1 base and J 4 bases, with 10 bases left between them. Germline V gives CDR1 SEHNR, CDR2 FQNEAQ (reference sequence). CDR3 protein: CASSLGGGSYGYTF. CDR3 sequence (DNA): TGTGCCAGCAGCTTAGGCGGAGGCTCCTATGGCTACACCTTC.

This clone was seen just once. The genes are TRBV19 and TRBJ1-2; no reliable D call. This CDR3 comprises 15 residues. CDR1 is LNHDA, CDR2 SQIVND, per germline (reference sequence). The V end was cut by 2 bases, the J end by 2 bases, with 12 bases between. DNA of the CDR3: TGTGCCAGTAGTATAATGCTAACGGGGAACTATGGCTACACCTTC. The encoded protein is CASSIMLTGNYGYTF. The full variable domain, its missing parts supplied by reference TRBV19 and TRBJ1-2, is DGGITQSPKYLFRKEGQNVTLSCEQNLNHDAMYWYRQDPGQGLRLIYYSQIVNDFQKGDIAEGYSVSREKKESFPLTVTSAQKNPTAFYLCASSIMLTGNYGYTFGSGTRLTVV.

The chain is built from TRBV30 and TRBJ2-5; 12 nucleotides align to TRBD2. The germline gives CDR1 GTSNPN, CDR2 SVGIG (reference sequence). This CDR3 has 15 amino acids. V lost 3 bases, J lost 0 bases, and 2 bases stayed unmatched. Here the CDR3 DNA reads TGTGCCTGGAGCGGACTAGCGGGGTACCAAGAGACCCAGTACTTC. Its protein product is CAWSGLAGYQETQYF.

This chain uses TRBV25-1 with TRBJ2-7; 10 nucleotides align to TRBD2. The CDR3 consists of 15 residues. J lost 1 base, V lost 8 bases, and 8 bases had no gene match. The germline V gene encodes CDR1 MGHDK and CDR2 SYGVNS. CDR3 bases: TGTGCCAGCGCGAGCGGGGGGGCGGTTTCCTACGAGCAGTACTTC. It encodes CASASGGAVSYEQYF.

The DNA of the CDR3 is TGTGCCACCGCGGGGGTCCTAATGGGTGAGGATTCACCCCTCCACTTT. It translates to CATAGVLMGEDSPLHF. The rearrangement joins TRBV27 to TRBJ1-6; D might be TRBD1 (5 bases). This CDR3 contains 16 residues. Germline CDR1 MNHEY, CDR2 SMNVEV (reference sequence). V was shortened by 10 bases and J by 8 bases, with 24 bases between the two germline ends.

The gene calls are TRBV6-1 and TRBJ1-2; D uncertain. The CDR3 is 19 residues long. The ends were cut back, 2 bases at V and 0 bases at J, with 22 bases in the middle. Germline V gene lookup returns CDR1 MNHNS and CDR2 SASEGT. CDR3 nucleotides: TGTGCCAGCAGTGAAATGGGAGGTTTCGGGGTCGGGGCTAACTATGGCTACACCTTC. Translated, it gives CASSEMGGFGVGANYGYTF.

This clone is a singleton in its sample. The chain employs TRBV7-9 and TRBJ1-3, with D unclear. Per germline, CDR1 SEHNR and CDR2 FQNEAQ (reference sequence). CDR3 length equals 11 residues. With 9 bases removed from V and 1 base from J, the gap between germline ends came to 4 bases. The DNA for the CDR3 is TGTGCCAGGGTTTCTGGAAACACCATATATTTT. Protein sequence: CARVSGNTIYF.

This chain uses TRBV9 with TRBJ2-3; D call uncertain. The CDR3 loop spans 15 amino acids. Germline assignment: CDR1 SGDLS and CDR2 YYNGEE. V was cut by 0 bases and J by 7 bases, with 15 bases left in between. This chain's CDR3 is CASSVDGFEANTQYF. The CDR3 nucleotides read TGTGCCAGCAGCGTAGACGGGTTCGAGGCCAATACGCAGTATTTT.

This chain uses TRBV9 with TRBJ2-3; TRBD2 matches 7 bases. This CDR3 is 16 amino acids long. Trimming cost V 4 bases and J 5 bases; bases outside gene matches: 13. CDR1 and CDR2 from the germline V gene are SGDLS and YYNGEE. CDR3 protein: CASSFTPRGGGDTQYF. In DNA form, the CDR3 reads TGTGCCAGCAGCTTCACCCCCCGCGGGGGTGGAGATACGCAGTATTTT.

The J gene is TRBJ2-1, the V gene TRBV11-3, with 7 bases identical to TRBD1. Germline-derived CDR1 and CDR2 are SGHNT and YENEEA. After removal of 5 bases from V and 7 bases from J, the junction contained 5 bases not matched to a gene. The CDR3 consists of 13 residues. The CDR3 loop reads CASSGVQGNEQFF. In DNA, the CDR3 is TGTGCCAGCAGCGGAGTACAGGGGAATGAGCAGTTCTTC.

The gene calls are TRBV25-1 and TRBJ2-7; 8 positions match TRBD1. Trimming took 6 bases from V and 5 from J; bases not matched to a gene: 6. The CDR3 has 13 amino acids. CDR1 MGHDK and CDR2 SYGVNS come from the germline V gene. The CDR3 region has the DNA TGTGCCAGCAGCGTAGGACAGGGAAACGAGCAGTACTTC. This gives the protein CASSVGQGNEQYF.

J is TRBJ1-6 and V is TRBV27; D is unresolved. Germline lookup yields CDR1 MNHEY and CDR2 SMNVEV (reference sequence). The CDR3 spans 14 residues. V was clipped by 6 bases and J by 7 bases, with 13 bases between them. CDR3 bases: TGTGCCAGCAGGCCAACAGCTCCAAATTCACCCCTCCACTTT. It is translated as CASRPTAPNSPLHF.

The chain uses TRBV6-6 and TRBJ2-1, with TRBD2 matching 9 bases. The germline V gene has CDR1 MNHNY and CDR2 SVGAGI (reference sequence). Trimming at V came to 0 bases and at J to 15 bases, leaving 12 bases not matched to a gene. CDR3 length: 15 residues. CDR3 nucleotides: TGTGCCAGCAGTTACTCCGAGACTAGCGGTACGGTGGGGTTCTTC. Translation: CASSYSETSGTVGFF.

The V gene is TRBV6-5, the J gene TRBJ2-2; D call uncertain. Germline values: CDR1 MNHEY, CDR2 SVGAGI. The CDR3 is 15 amino acids. V dropped 3 bases and J dropped 1 base, with 9 bases sitting between them. CDR3 nucleotides: TGTGCCAGCAGTTATGGTTACCTGAACACCGGGGAGCTGTTTTTT. Translated: CASSYGYLNTGELFF.

The gene calls are TRBV28 and TRBJ1-1, with D perhaps matching TRBD1 (5 bases). The V gene's germline CDR1 is MDHEN and CDR2 SYDVKM. V shed 6 bases and J shed 1 base, with 12 bases lying between them. The CDR3 contains 14 residues. DNA for the CDR3: TGTGCCAGCAGATTGCGGGGGTCGAACACTGAAGCTTTCTTT. Residues: CASRLRGSNTEAFF.

The chain recombines TRBV30 with TRBJ1-2, with D perhaps matching TRBD1 (5 bases). The CDR3 loop spans 13 amino acids. Trimming removed 2 bases from V and 8 bases from J, with 15 bases in between. The germline V gene encodes CDR1 GTSNPN and CDR2 SVGIG (reference sequence). The CDR3 region is CAWSIGAWGGYTF. The CDR3, as DNA: TGTGCCTGGAGTATAGGGGCTTGGGGCGGCTACACCTTC.

The rearrangement uses TRBV27 and TRBJ2-7; possibly TRBD1 for D (6 bases). The germline gives CDR1 MNHEY, CDR2 SMNVEV (reference sequence). Trimming took off 0 bases at V and 2 bases at J, with 14 bases between the two ends. The CDR3 loop spans 16 amino acids. The CDR3 coding sequence is TGTGCCAGCAGTTTATCCCCGGCAGGGGCGACCTACGAGCAGTACTTC. Its protein product is CASSLSPAGATYEQYF.

This clone showed up just once. The rearrangement joins TRBV7-2 to TRBJ1-6; 7 positions agree with TRBD1. Trimming took 5 bases from V and 4 from J; bases not matched to a gene: 2. Per the germline V gene, CDR1 is SGHTA and CDR2 is FQGNSA. This CDR3 is built from 14 residues. The CDR3 region has the DNA TGTGCCAGCAGCGAGACAGGGTATAATTCACCCCTCCACTTT. Protein sequence: CASSETGYNSPLHF.

The V and J genes are TRBV23-1 and TRBJ2-5; no firm D call. TRBV23-1 is recorded as an ORF, its role being uncertain. Deletions cut 0 bases from V and 1 base from J, with 12 bases between. There are 16 residues in the CDR3. CDR3 residues: CASSQSWAIRQETQYF. The DNA for the CDR3 is TGCGCCAGCAGTCAATCGTGGGCAATCCGCCAAGAGACCCAGTACTTC.

This clone has just one count. The sample contains more than one DNA sequence encoding this CDR3. The rearrangement joins TRBV6-6 to TRBJ1-6, with D perhaps TRBD1 (5 bases). CDR1 MNHNY and CDR2 SVGAGI come from the germline V gene (reference sequence). Trimming stripped 6 bases from V and 7 bases from J, with 7 bases between. This CDR3 contains 12 residues. The CDR3 DNA sequence: TGTGCCAGCAGCCCAGGGAATTCACCCCTCCACTTT. It yields the protein CASSPGNSPLHF.